This T cell receptor (beta chain) was sequenced for a study of cytomegalovirus exposure and HLA in healthy donors. Across the whole study: Out of 398 genotyped donors, roughly 83% belonged to the Caucasian-associated ancestry cluster. Study findings and constraints: Earlier results showed most TCR beta V segments being productive about 90% or about 30% of the time. Upon later analysis, TCR association rates were observed to vary by HLA locus, being highest for DRB1 and lowest for HLA-C.

Comments on this clone: No antigen is known for it.

Primers: 60 Vbeta forward and 13 Jbeta reverse. Source study methods: A follow-up analysis tallied about 80 million unique TCR beta chains, roughly 11 million shared. The assay was immunoSEQ multiplex PCR, and TCRdb's table has in-frame clones only and misses some. V and J calls and clone size are copied from that table; D and trimming were computed from the DNA. The sample shows some 90,000 clones, roughly 80% of them seen only once. Germline V gene lookup returns CDR1 LGHNT and CDR2 FRNRAP. Deletions cut 2 bases from V and 5 bases from J, with 10 bases between. This CDR3 has 14 residues. This chain connects TRBV12-5 to TRBJ2-1, with D tentatively TRBD1 (6 bases). The sequenced sample was PBMCs. The TCR sequence derives from a man aged 50 to 59 in good health and CMV-seropositive. CDR3 coding DNA: TGTGCTAGTGGTTTGATTAGGACAGACAATGAGCAGTTCTTC. Its translation: CASGLIRTDNEQFF.